The T cell receptor (beta chain) under discussion was sequenced for a study of blood T cell repertoires in COVID-19 (dated by TCRdb to the early 2020s). About the investigation overall: Collaborator samples came from the United States, Italy and Spain and covered acute and convalescent phases of COVID-19. The material from the prospective study consisted of cDNA or gDNA derived from T cells, B-cell-depleted T cells, or PBMCs. A freely available public database, intended as a resource for researchers studying the immune response to SARS-CoV-2, is where the repertoires were released. Where HLA class I and class II types were available, the types were taken from metadata supplied by the sample provider, not from assay-based typing. The sample metadata nearly always contained a de-identified subject ID, COVID-19 status, age in years and sex. Samples were obtained from the ongoing ImmuneRACE study (first 160 participants) and from over 1,000 subjects provided by 6 global collaborators. Deeply sampled blood TCRbeta repertoires from subjects exposed to, actively infected with, or recovered from COVID-19 were included in the dataset. The full study reports these points: The quantity of clinical and demographic metadata differed by source and by participant and was supplied without curation.

In the prospective study, participants were about 18 to 100 years old, resided in 20 to 30 geographic areas of the United States, and were enrolled through a virtual design. In the prospective study, cohorts were assigned on the basis of participant-reported clinical history obtained from a screening survey and a study questionnaire. Recovered participants in ImmuneRACE Cohort 3 were defined by two consecutive negative NP/OP PCR tests, clearance by a healthcare professional, or resolution of symptoms. Mobile phlebotomists in the prospective study collected whole blood, serum and a nasopharyngeal or oropharyngeal swab from every participant. Participants in the prospective study had the option to provide additional blood draws and questionnaires over a roughly 2-month period. Prospective study blood samples were shipped either frozen or at room temperature before DNA extraction. The immunoSEQ Assay, a bias-controlled multiplex PCR, was used to amplify TCRbeta CDR3 regions from genomic DNA. Per the original workflow: Within the assay, amplification of reference gene primers was used to estimate how many nucleated cells each sample contained. To quantify the absolute abundance of each unique TCRbeta CDR3 rearrangement, sequence reads were collapsed and filtered. For each sample, productive Simpson clonality was calculated by taking the square root of Simpson's diversity index across productive rearrangements. TCRdb stores this immuneACCESS table with in-frame sequences only. Part of the clones is absent; in the studies checked, under half of the shortfall reflects unresolved V genes, and no reason is known for the rest. V and J calls and clone size are given by that table; D and trimming were obtained from the DNA. The sample table holds around 290,000 clones, of which over 75% were seen once. The top ten hold 1% to 1.3% of the sample.

A remark on this clone: Its antigen has not been determined. No base quality values were provided; no much bigger clone lies one nucleotide off.

CDR1 and CDR2 (SGHTA, FQGNSA) derive from the germline V gene. From the cysteine up to the phenylalanine, the CDR3 has a length of 16 residues. Only the CDR3 part of the read is kept: 48 bases, read in frame from the first base. Between the V and J ends, shortened by 5 bases and 1 base respectively, the junction contains 17 bases. The chain was built from TRBV7-2 and TRBJ2-5, and possibly TRBD2, on 5 matching bases. This TCR derives from a woman aged 30 to 39 who had recovered from COVID-19. What was sequenced was PBMCs or T cells enriched from blood (not recorded which). This receptor has the CDR3 CASSKRTVNLQETQYF. The DNA reads as follows: TGTGCCAGCAGCAAGAGGACTGTCAATCTCCAAGAGACCCAGTACTTC.